This T cell receptor beta chain was profiled in a study of blood T cell repertoires in COVID-19. Whole-study context: Samples representing acute and convalescent COVID-19 were sourced from the United States, Italy and Spain. The analysed material was cDNA or gDNA that came from T cells, B-cell-depleted T cells, or PBMCs.

Sequencing was performed with immunoSEQ multiplex PCR; in TCRdb, only in-frame clones are kept and a portion is missing. The sample lists roughly 250,000 clones; approximately 86% were seen once. V was cut by 2 bases and J by 2 bases, with 10 bases left in between. Germline V gene sequence: CDR1 SGHTA, CDR2 FQGTGA. This CDR3 is 14 amino acids long. The sample comprised peripheral blood. The receptor's source is a woman under 40 with acute or convalescent COVID-19. V gene TRBV7-3 combines with J gene TRBJ2-7; tentative D call: TRBD2 (7 bases). In nucleotides, the CDR3 is TGTGCCAGCAGCTTAGCGGGGGCAGCCTACGAGCAGTACTTC. This codes for CASSLAGAAYEQYF.